The rows below give T cell receptor beta chains drawn from one sample of a study of cytomegalovirus exposure and HLA in healthy donors. Produced via immunoSEQ multiplex PCR; TCRdb's table is partial and in-frame only. This repertoire shows about 190,000 clones, roughly 80% found once; its top ten account for roughly 1.5%. Specimen: PBMCs. The receptors come from a woman aged 45 to 65 in good health and CMV-seronegative. The CDR3 runs from the conserved cysteine through the conserved F or W. D genes are given only for firm matches. Some rows mark clone size as missing; the rest say once, few, many or name a class of expanded clone.

clone_size: NA; d_call: NA; v_call: TRBV25-1; j_call: TRBJ1-2; cdr3_nt: TGTGCCAGCAGTGACACTCCATGGGGCAGTAACTATGGCTACACCTTC; cdr3_aa: CASSDTPWGSNYGYTF
clone_size: NA; d_call: TRBD1; v_call: TRBV5-4; j_call: TRBJ1-2; cdr3_nt: TGTGCCAGCAGCTTGTCGGGGGGGGACAGGGGGCTTCTGGGCTACACCTTC; cdr3_aa: CASSLSGGDRGLLGYTF
clone_size: NA; d_call: NA; v_call: TRBV6-1; j_call: TRBJ1-6; cdr3_nt: TGTGCCAGCAGTGAAGCGGGGAGGGGGGCCCCCCAACTCAATTCACCCCTCCACTTT; cdr3_aa: CASSEAGRGAPQLNSPLHF
clone_size: once; d_call: TRBD1; v_call: TRBV6-6; j_call: TRBJ2-5; cdr3_nt: TGTGCCAGCAGTTACCCCACGGGACAGGGGGGAGAGACCCAGTACTTC; cdr3_aa: CASSYPTGQGGETQYF
clone_size: NA; d_call: NA; v_call: TRBV5-1; j_call: TRBJ1-3; cdr3_nt: TGCGCCAGCAGCTTGTGGACGGGGGGGAGCTCTGGAAACACCATATATTTT; cdr3_aa: CASSLWTGGSSGNTIYF
clone_size: NA; d_call: TRBD1; v_call: TRBV28; j_call: TRBJ1-1; cdr3_nt: TGTGCCAGCAGGAGAATCCGGGGACAGGTTAACACTGAAGCTTTCTTT; cdr3_aa: CASRRIRGQVNTEAFF
clone_size: NA; d_call: TRBD1; v_call: TRBV27; j_call: TRBJ1-5; cdr3_nt: TGTGCCAGCAGTTCCTCGAGGGACAGGGAGGGCAATCAGCCCCAGCATTTT; cdr3_aa: CASSSSRDREGNQPQHF
clone_size: NA; d_call: NA; v_call: TRBV19; j_call: TRBJ2-7; cdr3_nt: TGTGCCAGTAGTACCCCGACAATAAACTCCTACGAGCAGTACTTC; cdr3_aa: CASSTPTINSYEQYF
clone_size: NA; d_call: NA; v_call: TRBV7-8; j_call: TRBJ2-5; cdr3_nt: TGTGCCAGCAGCTTAGTGTCGGGGATGGGGGAGACCCAGTACTTC; cdr3_aa: CASSLVSGMGETQYF
clone_size: NA; d_call: NA; v_call: TRBV5-5; j_call: TRBJ1-2; cdr3_nt: TGTGCCAGCAGCTATGAGACGGGACTTATCTATGGCTACACCTTC; cdr3_aa: CASSYETGLIYGYTF
clone_size: NA; d_call: TRBD1; v_call: TRBV5-1; j_call: TRBJ2-3; cdr3_nt: TGCGCCAGCAGCTTGGGGACAGGCCGCCCTAGCACAGATACGCAGTATTTT; cdr3_aa: CASSLGTGRPSTDTQYF
clone_size: NA; d_call: NA; v_call: TRBV10-1; j_call: TRBJ2-6; cdr3_nt: TGCGCCAGCAGACGGTACAGCTCTGGGGCCAACGTCCTGACTTTC; cdr3_aa: CASRRYSSGANVLTF
clone_size: NA; d_call: NA; v_call: TRBV6-6; j_call: TRBJ1-1; cdr3_nt: TGTGCCAGCAGTTACAAGGGGATGAACACTGAAGCTTTCTTT; cdr3_aa: CASSYKGMNTEAFF
clone_size: NA; d_call: NA; v_call: TRBV10-2; j_call: TRBJ2-5; cdr3_nt: TGCGCCAGCAGTGGAGGGGAGACCCAGTACTTC; cdr3_aa: CASSGGETQYF
clone_size: once; d_call: NA; v_call: TRBV5-8; j_call: TRBJ1-5; cdr3_nt: TGTGCCAGCAGGGGTGACAGGCGCAATCAGCCCCAGCATTTT; cdr3_aa: CASRGDRRNQPQHF
clone_size: NA; d_call: NA; v_call: TRBV6-5; j_call: TRBJ1-2; cdr3_nt: TGTGCCATCTCGGACAGCCACTATGGCTACACCTTC; cdr3_aa: CAISDSHYGYTF
clone_size: NA; d_call: TRBD1; v_call: TRBV7-9; j_call: TRBJ2-7; cdr3_nt: TGTGCCAGCAGCTTGGAGGCCGCAGGGGGCTCAATGTACTTC; cdr3_aa: CASSLEAAGGSMYF
clone_size: NA; d_call: NA; v_call: TRBV18; j_call: TRBJ1-4; cdr3_nt: TGTGCCAGCTCCCCGGTACGATCGGGTGAAAAACTGTTTTTT; cdr3_aa: CASSPVRSGEKLFF
clone_size: once; d_call: TRBD1; v_call: TRBV7-9; j_call: TRBJ1-1; cdr3_nt: TGTGCCAGCAGCCGTACAGGGGGCAACACTGAAGCTTTCTTT; cdr3_aa: CASSRTGGNTEAFF
clone_size: NA; d_call: TRBD1; v_call: TRBV4-3; j_call: TRBJ1-2; cdr3_nt: TGCGCCAGCAGCCAAGATGTGGGACAGGGCTATGGCTACACCTTC; cdr3_aa: CASSQDVGQGYGYTF
clone_size: NA; d_call: TRBD1; v_call: TRBV28; j_call: TRBJ2-5; cdr3_nt: TGTGCCAGCAGTTTGACAGGGGGCTCCAAAGGAGGGACCCAGTACTTC; cdr3_aa: CASSLTGGSKGGTQYF
clone_size: NA; d_call: TRBD2; v_call: TRBV7-2; j_call: TRBJ2-3; cdr3_nt: TGTGCCAGCAGCTTAATTTCCCCGCTACTAGCGGGGGGGAGAAATACGCAGTATTTT; cdr3_aa: CASSLISPLLAGGRNTQYF
clone_size: NA; d_call: NA; v_call: TRBV7-2; j_call: TRBJ1-4; cdr3_nt: TGTGCCAGCAGCTTAGGGGGGGGGTTGGAAAAACTGTTTTTT; cdr3_aa: CASSLGGGLEKLFF
clone_size: NA; d_call: NA; v_call: TRBV6-5; j_call: TRBJ1-2; cdr3_nt: TGTGCCAGCAGTCGACAGAAGTGGGACTATGGCTACACCTTC; cdr3_aa: CASSRQKWDYGYTF
clone_size: few; d_call: TRBD1; v_call: TRBV6-1; j_call: TRBJ1-1; cdr3_nt: TGTGGCATAAGGGGGCCGACACAGAACACTGAAGCTTTCTTT; cdr3_aa: CGIRGPTQNTEAFF
clone_size: once; d_call: NA; v_call: TRBV10-1; j_call: TRBJ2-1; cdr3_nt: TGCGCCAGCAGTGAATCGGGCTCCTACAATGAGCAGTTCTTC; cdr3_aa: CASSESGSYNEQFF
clone_size: NA; d_call: TRBD1; v_call: TRBV9; j_call: TRBJ1-2; cdr3_nt: TGTGCCAGCAGCGCAGGGGGCACCTATGGCTACACCTTC; cdr3_aa: CASSAGGTYGYTF
clone_size: NA; d_call: TRBD2; v_call: TRBV6-1; j_call: TRBJ2-1; cdr3_nt: TGTGCCAGCAGTGGGGGGGGGACGAGCGCCCCCTTTTACAATGAGCAGTTCTTC; cdr3_aa: CASSGGGTSAPFYNEQFF
clone_size: NA; d_call: NA; v_call: TRBV7-3; j_call: TRBJ2-3; cdr3_nt: TGTGCCAGCAGCCCGGACATAAGCACAGATACGCAGTATTTT; cdr3_aa: CASSPDISTDTQYF
clone_size: NA; d_call: TRBD2; v_call: TRBV4-1; j_call: TRBJ2-1; cdr3_nt: TGCGCCAGCAGCCAGATTTTAGCGGGGATTAACAATGAGCAGTTCTTC; cdr3_aa: CASSQILAGINNEQFF
clone_size: once; d_call: NA; v_call: TRBV5-4; j_call: TRBJ1-1; cdr3_nt: TGTGCCAGCAGCTTGTTACCGCGCAGGGCGAACACTGAAGCTTTCTTT; cdr3_aa: CASSLLPRRANTEAFF
clone_size: NA; d_call: TRBD1; v_call: TRBV11-2; j_call: TRBJ1-2; cdr3_nt: TGTGCCAGCAGCTTTGACAGGGGTCAGAACTATGGCTACACCTTC; cdr3_aa: CASSFDRGQNYGYTF
clone_size: NA; d_call: NA; v_call: TRBV5-1; j_call: TRBJ2-3; cdr3_nt: TGCGCCAGCAGCCCGTTCAACGGGGGCACAGATACGCAGTATTTT; cdr3_aa: CASSPFNGGTDTQYF
clone_size: few; d_call: TRBD1; v_call: TRBV2; j_call: TRBJ1-1; cdr3_nt: TGTGCCAGCAGGGACAGGGGAAGCACTGAAGCTTTCTTT; cdr3_aa: CASRDRGSTEAFF
clone_size: NA; d_call: TRBD1; v_call: TRBV6-5; j_call: TRBJ1-2; cdr3_nt: TGTGCCACAAATTCCCCGGGACAGGGGGCGCGAGGCTACACCTTC; cdr3_aa: CATNSPGQGARGYTF
clone_size: NA; d_call: NA; v_call: TRBV18; j_call: TRBJ1-5; cdr3_nt: TGTGCCAGCTCTCCCCAGGGTCTAAGCAATCAGCCCCAGCATTTT; cdr3_aa: CASSPQGLSNQPQHF
clone_size: NA; d_call: NA; v_call: TRBV6-5; j_call: TRBJ2-7; cdr3_nt: TGTGCCAGCAGCCGTACGGGACTCCAGAACTACGAGCAGTACTTC; cdr3_aa: CASSRTGLQNYEQYF
clone_size: NA; d_call: NA; v_call: TRBV7-3; j_call: TRBJ1-1; cdr3_nt: TGTGCCAGCAGCCCCTCCCAGGGGATGAACACTGAAGCTTTCTTT; cdr3_aa: CASSPSQGMNTEAFF
clone_size: NA; d_call: NA; v_call: TRBV6-1; j_call: TRBJ1-5; cdr3_nt: TGTGCCAGCAGTGAAACCCTGGGGAGCGGCCTGCATCAGCCCCAGCATTTT; cdr3_aa: CASSETLGSGLHQPQHF
clone_size: NA; d_call: TRBD2; v_call: TRBV9; j_call: TRBJ2-7; cdr3_nt: TGTGCCAGCAGCCCCGACGGCGGGGGAGAGCAGTACTTC; cdr3_aa: CASSPDGGGEQYF
clone_size: NA; d_call: TRBD1; v_call: TRBV6-6; j_call: TRBJ1-5; cdr3_nt: TGTGCCAGCAGTTCAGGGGGGAATCAGCCCCAGCATTTT; cdr3_aa: CASSSGGNQPQHF
clone_size: NA; d_call: NA; v_call: TRBV7-2; j_call: TRBJ1-1; cdr3_nt: TGTGCCAGCAGCCGGAGGGAGGGAAACACTGAAGCTTTCTTT; cdr3_aa: CASSRREGNTEAFF
clone_size: NA; d_call: NA; v_call: TRBV7-9; j_call: TRBJ2-7; cdr3_nt: TGTGCCAGCAGCGCGACCCCTCCTAGCGATCCCTACGAGCAGTACTTC; cdr3_aa: CASSATPPSDPYEQYF
clone_size: few; d_call: NA; v_call: TRBV7-2; j_call: TRBJ2-7; cdr3_nt: TGTGCCAGCAGCTCCTGGGAGGGGGCCTACGAGCAGTACTTC; cdr3_aa: CASSSWEGAYEQYF
clone_size: NA; d_call: NA; v_call: TRBV11-2; j_call: TRBJ2-7; cdr3_nt: TGTGCCAGCAGCTTAATTCCAGGTAGCTCCTACGAGCAGTACTTC; cdr3_aa: CASSLIPGSSYEQYF
clone_size: NA; d_call: TRBD1; v_call: TRBV4-1; j_call: TRBJ2-7; cdr3_nt: TGCGCCAGCAGCTCACCGGGACAGCGTACCAGCTCCTACGAGCAGTACTTC; cdr3_aa: CASSSPGQRTSSYEQYF
clone_size: NA; d_call: NA; v_call: TRBV7-3; j_call: TRBJ2-2; cdr3_nt: TGTGCCAGCAGCTTAAGGGCGCGGGCAGGGGAGCTGTTTTTT; cdr3_aa: CASSLRARAGELFF
clone_size: NA; d_call: NA; v_call: TRBV14; j_call: TRBJ2-1; cdr3_nt: TGTGCCAGCAGCCGACAGCTCTACAATGAGCAGTTCTTC; cdr3_aa: CASSRQLYNEQFF
clone_size: NA; d_call: TRBD1; v_call: TRBV7-7; j_call: TRBJ2-3; cdr3_nt: TGTGCTAGCAGCCAGGCCGGACAGGGGACAGATACGCAGTATTTT; cdr3_aa: CASSQAGQGTDTQYF
clone_size: NA; d_call: NA; v_call: TRBV9; j_call: TRBJ1-2; cdr3_nt: TGTGCCAGCAGCGTAGCGGAAGGCCAGGCGGGTGGCTACACCTTC; cdr3_aa: CASSVAEGQAGGYTF
clone_size: NA; d_call: NA; v_call: TRBV18; j_call: TRBJ1-3; cdr3_nt: TGTGCCAGCTCACCACAGCCGGGGGGCCCTGGAAACACCATATATTTT; cdr3_aa: CASSPQPGGPGNTIYF
clone_size: NA; d_call: NA; v_call: TRBV7-9; j_call: TRBJ1-3; cdr3_nt: TGTGCCAGCAGCCCACAGGCCCCGGCCCCTTCTGGAAACACCATATATTTT; cdr3_aa: CASSPQAPAPSGNTIYF
clone_size: NA; d_call: TRBD2; v_call: TRBV5-4; j_call: TRBJ2-1; cdr3_nt: TGTGCCAGCAGCGGGCGGCTAGCGGGAGGGGGGGAGCAGTTCTTC; cdr3_aa: CASSGRLAGGGEQFF